What follows are 10 T cell receptor beta chains derived from one specimen sequenced in a study of blood T cell repertoires in COVID-19. Libraries were prepared by immunoSEQ multiplex PCR; TCRdb keeps only in-frame clonotypes and omits some of them. The sample lists about 350,000 clones, 88% occurring once. The sequenced sample was PBMCs or T cells enriched from blood (not recorded which). These receptors were taken from a woman aged 25 to 39 who had been exposed to COVID-19.

The chain uses TRBV5-8 and TRBJ2-2, with 11 bases aligning to TRBD2. V shed 1 base and J 5 bases; nucleotides not matched to a gene: 10. The CDR3 covers 18 residues. Germline CDR1 is SGHTS and CDR2 is YDEGEE. In nucleotides, the CDR3 is TGTGCCAGCAGCTTGACCCTCAACTTAGCGGGAGGGACCGGGGAGCTGTTTTTT. As protein: CASSLTLNLAGGTGELFF.

The rearrangement uses TRBV24-1 and TRBJ1-5; 7 bases fit TRBD1. The V and J ends lost 4 bases and 4 bases, in that order; junction bases with no gene match: 3. This CDR3 spans 14 amino acids. The germline gives CDR1 KGHDR, CDR2 SFDVKD. The CDR3 coding sequence is TGTGCCACCAGTGAAGGACAGGCGAATCAGCCCCAGCATTTT. Translation gives CATSEGQANQPQHF.

This clone was detected only once. In nucleotides, the CDR3 is TGTGCCAGCAGTCCTCAGGGGACAGCAGATTCACCCCTCCACTTT. Translation gives CASSPQGTADSPLHF. The chain joins TRBV28 to TRBJ1-6; 7 positions match TRBD1. V lost 5 bases, J lost 8 bases, and 9 bases stayed unmatched. The CDR3 has 15 residues. The V gene's germline CDR1 is MDHEN and CDR2 SYDVKM. Full variable domain (remainder filled in from reference TRBV28 and TRBJ1-6): DVKVTQSSRYLVKRTGEKVFLECVQDMDHENMFWYRQDPGLGLRLIYFSYDVKMKEKGDIPEGYSVSREKKERFSLILESASTNQTSMYLCASSPQGTADSPLHFGNGTRLTVT.

This clone was counted between two and nine times. V is TRBV28 and J is TRBJ1-4; D unresolved. The germline V gene has CDR1 MDHEN and CDR2 SYDVKM. The CDR3 spans 14 residues. V was pared by 4 bases and J by 0 bases, with 6 bases between. DNA for the CDR3: TGTGCCAGCAGTTGGGCTACAACTAATGAAAAACTGTTTTTT. Protein product: CASSWATTNEKLFF.

The rearrangement uses TRBV12-3 or TRBV12-4 and TRBJ1-2; D perhaps matches TRBD1 (6 bases). This CDR3 spans 13 amino acids. Between the trimmed V and J ends, which lost 6 bases and 10 bases, there was a span of 18 bases. Here the CDR3 DNA reads TGTGCCAGCAGCCGTTGGACAGCTATGGACTACACCTTC. It translates to CASSRWTAMDYTF.

The rearrangement uses TRBV2 and TRBJ2-5, with a tentative D call TRBD2 (5 bases). V lost 6 bases, J lost 1 base, and 9 bases lay in between. This CDR3 spans 13 amino acids. Germline V gene sequence: CDR1 SNHLY, CDR2 FYNNEI. In DNA form, the CDR3 reads TGTGCCAGCAGGGATGGAGGCCAAGAGACCCAGTACTTC. This translates into CASRDGGQETQYF.

CDR3 bases: TGTGCCAGCAGCTCCCTTGGGCTAGCGGTAACCGGGGAGCTGTTTTTT. Amino acid sequence: CASSSLGLAVTGELFF. V usage is TRBV7-3 and J usage is TRBJ2-2; the match to TRBD2 covers 7 bases. V lost 4 bases, J lost 5 bases, and 10 bases stayed unmatched. This CDR3 spans 16 amino acids. Germline V gene data show CDR1 as SGHTA and CDR2 as FQGTGA.

The chain combines TRBV7-8 with TRBJ2-2; TRBD2 agrees at 11 bases. The CDR3 runs to 15 residues. Trimming at V came to 1 base and at J to 8 bases, leaving 3 bases not matched to a gene. Germline values: CDR1 SGHVS, CDR2 FQNEAQ. CDR3 nucleotide sequence: TGTGCCAGCAGCTTAGGACTAGCGGGAACTGGGGAGCTGTTTTTT. This translates into CASSLGLAGTGELFF.

The rearrangement joins TRBV14 to TRBJ2-7; tentatively, D is TRBD1 (6 bases). The CDR3 runs 15 residues. Trimming stripped 4 bases from V and 3 bases from J, with 16 bases between. The V gene's germline CDR1 is SGHDN and CDR2 FVKESK. The CDR3, as DNA: TGTGCCAGCAGCCCCTCTTGGGGGCGCCACTACGAGCAGTACTTC. Translating it yields CASSPSWGRHYEQYF.

The gene calls are TRBV10-3 and TRBJ2-7, with 10 bases that match TRBD1. Germline V lookup: CDR1 ENHRY, CDR2 SYGVKD. The junction had 8 bases not matched to a gene; V was cut back by 5 bases and J by 7 bases. This CDR3 is 14 amino acids long. CDR3 amino acids: CAISPGQGSQEQYF. The DNA of the CDR3 is TGTGCCATCAGTCCGGGACAGGGGTCGCAGGAGCAGTACTTC.